This paragraph covers one T cell receptor beta chain sequence. The antigen is unknown. TCRdb reanalyzed the PCR reads with MiXCR. This sample has about 28,000 clones, with less than 25% found just once. There were no patients who had received any treatment before thyroid surgery. The CDR3 length is 14 residues. Trimming stripped 5 bases from V and 7 bases from J, with 12 bases between. Looked up from germline, CDR1 is SGHVS and CDR2 is FNYEAQ. The data derive from a study of metastatic and nonmetastatic thyroid tumors. General study results and limits: In both blood and tumor samples, TCR beta diversity was reported significantly higher for malignant than benign nodules.

The chain recombines TRBV7-6 with TRBJ1-6; maybe TRBD1 (6 bases). Source material: blood. This clonotype was obtained from a female donor with papillary thyroid cancer or a benign thyroid nodule (not recorded which). Some clones in this sample may be carry-over from other donors' samples. CDR3 nucleotides: TGTGCCAGCAGCAAGGACAGAACCAATTCACCCCTCCACTTT. This encodes CASSKDRTNSPLHF.